The 15 T cell receptor beta chains presented below share a single source sample, sequenced in a study of cytomegalovirus exposure and HLA in healthy donors (dated by TCRdb to the late 2010s). Libraries were built with the immunoSEQ multiplex PCR assay. What TCRdb holds here is the immuneACCESS table cut down to in-frame rearrangements. Part of the clones is not present; checked against another copy, under half of the missing clones reflect an unresolved V gene, and the others are unexplained. Within this sample are some 260,000 clones, with roughly 87% of them counted one time only. The top ten clonotypes cover more than 10% of the sample. The material sequenced was PBMCs. Source of these receptors: a man younger than 30 in good health and CMV-seropositive.

The chain is built from TRBV18 and TRBJ2-5; D is uncertain. CDR1 is KGHSH and CDR2 is LQKENI in the germline V gene. Trimming cost V 0 bases and J 4 bases, with 9 bases left between them. The length of the CDR3 is 14 residues. The CDR3 region is CASSPPATLETQYF. The CDR3 coding sequence is TGTGCCAGCTCACCACCGGCCACTCTAGAGACCCAGTACTTC.

The chain combines TRBV28 with TRBJ1-3; no clear D. The CDR3 has 16 amino acids. CDR1 is MDHEN, CDR2 SYDVKM, per germline. The V gene lost 4 bases and the J gene lost 0 bases, with 13 bases spanning the gap. CDR3 bases: TGTGCCAGCAGTTCGCTGACCCGGCCCTCTGGAAACACCATATATTTT. Translating gives CASSSLTRPSGNTIYF.

The table lists this clone with a few counts. This chain joins TRBV15 and TRBJ1-1; tentatively, D is TRBD1 (5 bases). CDR3 length equals 13 residues. Germline CDR1 is LNHNV and CDR2 is YYDKDF (reference sequence). The V and J ends lost 0 bases and 10 bases respectively, with 12 bases between them. The CDR3 protein is CATSREAGAGAFF. CDR3 DNA: TGTGCCACCAGCAGAGAAGCCGGGGCCGGAGCTTTCTTT.

The rearrangement joins TRBV28 to TRBJ2-7; no clear D gene. The CDR3 length is 13 residues. CDR1 is MDHEN and CDR2 is SYDVKM in the germline V gene. Trimming left V 6 bases short and J 2 bases short, with 11 bases between. CDR3 nucleotide sequence: TGTGCCAGCAGCCTCAGGTCTCCCTACGAGCAGTACTTC. Protein sequence: CASSLRSPYEQYF. Full variable domain (remainder filled in from reference TRBV28 and TRBJ2-7): DVKVTQSSRYLVKRTGEKVFLECVQDMDHENMFWYRQDPGLGLRLIYFSYDVKMKEKGDIPEGYSVSREKKERFSLILESASTNQTSMYLCASSLRSPYEQYFGPGTRLTVT.

DNA of the CDR3: TGTGCCAGCACCGCCTTAGGAGCCGTTAGTGGCTACACCTTC. Protein product: CASTALGAVSGYTF. The chain combines TRBV6-5 with TRBJ1-2; D call uncertain. The CDR3 extends over 14 amino acids. Trimming removed 7 bases at V and 7 bases at J, with 19 bases between. CDR1 is MNHEY and CDR2 is SVGAGI in the germline V gene.

V and J are TRBV29-1 and TRBJ1-3; D gene uncertain. Trimming removed 4 bases from V and 2 bases from J, with 12 bases in between. This CDR3 region has 14 residues. CDR1 and CDR2 (germline): SQVTM, ANQGSEA. CDR3 loop: CSVVEGSAGNTIYF. The CDR3 DNA reads TGCAGCGTTGTTGAGGGTAGCGCTGGAAACACCATATATTTT.

CDR3 coding DNA: TGTGCCAGCAGTGCGCGGTTAGATACGCAGTATTTT. It is translated as CASSARLDTQYF. This chain joins TRBV27 and TRBJ2-3; D is uncertain. V was pared by 5 bases and J by 5 bases, with 8 bases between. CDR3 length: 12 amino acids. Germline V CDR1 and CDR2: MNHEY, SMNVEV (reference sequence).

The gene calls are TRBV25-1 and TRBJ2-2; D perhaps matches TRBD2 (5 bases). The germline V and J ends were trimmed by 5 bases and 3 bases, with 10 bases remaining between them. CDR1 MGHDK and CDR2 SYGVNS come from the germline V gene. CDR3 length: 14 residues. The CDR3 loop is CASSSQLDTGELFF. In DNA form, the CDR3 reads TGTGCCAGCAGTTCTCAACTAGACACCGGGGAGCTGTTTTTT.

The V gene is TRBV30, the J gene TRBJ1-3, with D possibly being TRBD1 (6 bases). Germline values: CDR1 GTSNPN, CDR2 SVGIG (reference sequence). V lost 5 bases and J lost 4, with 12 bases in between. This CDR3 is built from 13 residues. The CDR3 region is CAWETGTGNTIYF. DNA for the CDR3: TGTGCCTGGGAAACAGGGACCGGAAACACCATATATTTT.

The chain carries TRBV19 and TRBJ2-7, with TRBD1 matching over 7 bases. Per the germline V gene, CDR1 is LNHDA and CDR2 is SQIVND (reference sequence). The CDR3 has 13 residues. V trimming: 10 bases; J trimming: 2 bases; junction bases outside the gene matches: 8. CDR3: CATGEGAAYEQYF. The CDR3, as DNA: TGTGCCACCGGAGAGGGGGCCGCCTACGAGCAGTACTTC.

The V call is TRBV19, the J call TRBJ2-1; 12 bases map to TRBD2. Germline-derived CDR1 and CDR2 are LNHDA and SQIVND (reference sequence). V lost 3 bases to trimming and J lost 8 bases; unmatched junction nucleotides: 8. The CDR3 is made up of 16 amino acids. CDR3 region: CASSMSSGRGRDEQFF. The DNA of the CDR3 is TGTGCCAGTAGTATGTCTAGCGGGAGGGGCAGGGATGAGCAGTTCTTC.

V is TRBV6-5 and J is TRBJ1-2; 9 bases match TRBD1. This CDR3 is 16 amino acids long. The V and J ends lost 0 bases and 5 bases, in that order; junction bases with no gene match: 7. The V gene's germline CDR1 is MNHEY and CDR2 SVGAGI. Here the CDR3 DNA reads TGTGCCAGCAGTTACTCCCCTCGACAGGGGGTTTATGGCTACACCTTC. Its translation: CASSYSPRQGVYGYTF.

V and J are TRBV19 and TRBJ2-7; D is unresolved. Trimming took 3 bases from V and 2 from J, leaving 14 bases between them. Germline V gene data show CDR1 as LNHDA and CDR2 as SQIVND (reference sequence). There are 15 residues in the CDR3. The CDR3 region has the DNA TGTGCCAGTAGTATTCGTTCTGCAGGAGCCTACGAGCAGTACTTC. It codes for CASSIRSAGAYEQYF.

This clone was recorded once. The rearrangement joins TRBV2 to TRBJ2-4, with 12 nucleotides matching TRBD2. CDR1 is SNHLY and CDR2 is FYNNEI in the germline V gene. V gave up 7 bases and J gave up 0 bases; unmatched junction bases: 13. The CDR3 has 19 residues. CDR3 amino acids: CASTFRLAGDVPAKNIQYF. The CDR3 DNA sequence: TGTGCCAGCACATTCAGACTAGCGGGGGATGTCCCAGCCAAAAACATTCAGTACTTC.

The rearrangement links TRBV29-1 to TRBJ2-7; D gene unclear. Trimming took 5 bases from V and 3 from J, leaving 8 bases between them. Germline V gene lookup returns CDR1 SQVTM and CDR2 ANQGSEA. The CDR3 runs to 11 residues. CDR3 region: CSVQPDYEQYF. The DNA of the CDR3 is TGCAGCGTTCAGCCGGACTACGAGCAGTACTTC.